This T cell receptor beta chain was captured by sequencing in a study of blood T cells in healthy people across ages. This CDR3 is 14 amino acids long. CDR1 LGHDT and CDR2 YNNKEL come from the germline V gene (reference sequence). V trimming: 4 bases; J trimming: 7 bases; junction bases outside the gene matches: 5. A J-beta primer mix and a sample-barcoded 5' primer were used in a second PCR of roughly 7 to 12 cycles. TCRdb used MiXCR to reprocess the 5' RACE reads, holding one entry per CDR3 protein. The sample carries about a million distinct CDR3 sequences, about two fifths recorded once. Study results and limitations: Diversity estimates drawn from one million T cells were deemed underestimates.

Note on this clonotype: The antigen remains unidentified.

The genes are TRBV3-1 and TRBJ2-2; TRBD2 matches 8 bases. The receptor was derived from a man younger than 35 in good health. The source material was blood. CDR3 sequence: CASSRAGESGELFF. CDR3 bases: TGTGCCAGCAGCCGAGCGGGAGAAAGCGGGGAGCTGTTTTTT.